The 31 T cell receptor beta chains reported below all come from one sample, sequenced in a study of vaccination and CD4 T cells after COVID-19. Cultured CD4+ T-cell DNA underwent Oncomine TCR Beta short-read sequencing. Using its own MiXCR run on the PCR reads, TCRdb lists one record per CDR3 protein. The profile covers more than 15,000 distinct CDR3 sequences, with around 48% appearing a single time and 13% taken by the ten largest. No antigen is known for these receptors. Noted time point: late sampling 161 to 241 days after vaccination in a few convalescent patients. Treatment described: roughly 11-day PBMC culture with coronavirus spike peptide pools or control peptides (ViraFEST assay). The source was CD4+ T cells from blood, cultured in vitro, collected about 7 months after SARS-CoV-2 vaccination. The receptor set was obtained from a human donor who had recovered from COVID-19.

There are a few counts of this clonotype. The chain uses TRBV20-1 and TRBJ1-5, with unresolved D. The CDR3 covers 12 residues. Trimming stripped 3 bases from V and 7 bases from J, with 10 bases between. Germline V gene lookup returns CDR1 DFQATT and CDR2 SNEGSKA (reference sequence). CDR3 bases: TGCAGTGCTAGTAGTGCTTACCAGCCCCAGCATTTT. Its translation is CSASSAYQPQHF.

V is TRBV20-1 and J is TRBJ2-3; 8 bases fit TRBD2. In germline, CDR1 is DFQATT, CDR2 SNEGSKA (reference sequence). J lost 3 bases, V lost 6 bases, and 11 bases had no gene match. The CDR3 runs to 15 residues. In nucleotides, the CDR3 is TGCAGTGCAGGCGGAGGGCGGGGGGATACAGATACGCAGTATTTT. Encoded protein: CSAGGGRGDTDTQYF.

J is TRBJ1-2 and V is TRBV19; D call uncertain. The ends were cut back, 5 bases at V and 3 bases at J, with 10 bases in the middle. From germline, CDR1 is LNHDA and CDR2 SQIVND (reference sequence). This CDR3 spans 13 amino acids. CDR3 sequence: CASSDRVYYGYTF. The CDR3 DNA is TGTGCCAGTAGTGATCGGGTCTACTATGGCTACACCTTC.

CDR3 sequence: CASRTAGVRGGYTF. CDR3 nucleotide sequence: TGTGCCAGCAGGACCGCAGGTGTTCGGGGTGGCTACACCTTC. V usage is TRBV6-1 and J usage is TRBJ1-2; D not certain. From germline, CDR1 is MNHNS and CDR2 SASEGT. V lost 6 bases to trimming and J lost 7 bases, with 18 bases between them. CDR3 size: 14 residues.

This clonotype was seen more than once but under ten times. The chain has TRBV10-3 and TRBJ2-3; 9 nucleotides agree with TRBD1. The CDR3 extends over 15 amino acids. Per germline, CDR1 ENHRY and CDR2 SYGVKD. Trimming removed 10 bases from V and 1 base from J; junction bases left unmatched: 9. CDR3 residues: CATLARDRGTDTQYF. The CDR3 DNA sequence: TGTGCCACCCTGGCCCGGGACAGGGGCACAGATACGCAGTATTTT.

V and J are TRBV27 and TRBJ2-1; D is perhaps TRBD1 or TRBD2 (5 bases each). Germline V gives CDR1 MNHEY, CDR2 SMNVEV (reference sequence). The CDR3 totals 17 residues. Trimming cost V 5 bases and J 0 bases, with 17 bases left between them. This CDR3 reads CASSPPRGASSYNEQFF. The CDR3 DNA is TGTGCCAGCAGTCCCCCGCGAGGGGCCAGCTCCTACAATGAGCAGTTCTTC.

This clonotype was seen a few times. The genes are TRBV20-1 and TRBJ1-2, with a weak D call TRBD1 (5 bases). The CDR3 extends over 15 amino acids. Germline CDR1 reads DFQATT; CDR2 reads SNEGSKA (reference sequence). In DNA, the CDR3 is TGCACCGCTACACGTTCAGGGATCGGTAACTATGGCTACACCTTC. It yields the protein CTATRSGIGNYGYTF.

This clonotype came up a few times. This sequence joins TRBV29-1 and TRBJ1-1, with 9 nucleotides matching TRBD1. Trimming removed 4 bases from V and 8 bases from J; junction bases left unmatched: 5. Germline CDR1 is SQVTM and CDR2 is ANQGSEA. This CDR3 is built from 12 residues. This CDR3 is CSVVGDRDEAFF. The CDR3 DNA reads TGCAGCGTTGTAGGGGACAGGGACGAAGCTTTCTTT.

The J gene is TRBJ1-6, the V gene TRBV20-1; possible D gene TRBD1, 6 bases. Trimming stripped 2 bases from V and 6 bases from J, with 11 bases between. Germline values: CDR1 DFQATT, CDR2 SNEGSKA (reference sequence). The CDR3 consists of 14 residues. The CDR3 spells CSARRTESNSPLHF. In DNA form, the CDR3 reads TGCAGTGCTAGAAGGACAGAGAGTAATTCACCCCTCCACTTT.

This clonotype showed up just a few times. The chain has TRBV6-1 and TRBJ2-3; D is uncertain. The germline CDR1 and CDR2 sequences are MNHNS and SASEGT. Trimming cost V 8 bases and J 3 bases, with 12 bases left between them. This CDR3 region has 13 residues. The CDR3 region has the DNA TGTGCCAGCGCTAGGGTAATTACAGATACGCAGTATTTT. This gives the protein CASARVITDTQYF.

The chain joins TRBV24-1 to TRBJ1-1, with TRBD1 matching over 7 bases. CDR1 KGHDR and CDR2 SFDVKD come from the germline V gene. The V and J ends lost 1 base and 2 bases, in that order; junction bases with no gene match: 9. The CDR3 has 17 residues. CDR3 loop: CATSDLTMTGPNTEAFF. Written as DNA, the CDR3 is TGTGCCACCAGTGATTTAACGATGACAGGGCCCAACACTGAAGCTTTCTTT.

CDR3 sequence reads: CSAREQAQYF. CDR3 in DNA: TGCAGTGCTAGGGAGCAAGCCCAGTATTTT. The V call is TRBV20-1, the J call TRBJ2-3; D uncertain. In germline, CDR1 is DFQATT, CDR2 SNEGSKA (reference sequence). V lost 3 bases and J lost 12, with 10 bases in between. The CDR3 loop spans 10 amino acids.

This sequence joins TRBV10-3 and TRBJ2-7; 7 bases agree with TRBD1. In germline, CDR1 is ENHRY, CDR2 SYGVKD. After removal of 0 bases from V and 3 bases from J, the junction contained 11 bases not matched to a gene. The CDR3 runs to 17 residues. The CDR3 spells CAISESRVETGNYEQYF. The CDR3 DNA reads TGTGCCATCAGTGAGTCTAGGGTGGAGACAGGGAACTACGAGCAGTACTTC.

Here the CDR3 reads CSGSGLFRTDTQYF. The DNA of the CDR3 is TGCAGTGGGTCGGGACTCTTCCGCACAGATACGCAGTATTTT. V and J are TRBV20-1 and TRBJ2-3; maybe TRBD2 (6 bases). With 7 bases removed from V and 1 base from J, the gap between germline ends came to 15 bases. The germline V gene encodes CDR1 DFQATT and CDR2 SNEGSKA (reference sequence). The CDR3 consists of 14 residues.

This clonotype was counted only a few times. The rearrangement links TRBV15 to TRBJ2-2; D remains ambiguous. The CDR3 is made up of 14 amino acids. Germline V CDR1 and CDR2: LNHNV, YYDKDF (reference sequence). Trimming removed 1 base at V and 4 bases at J, with 7 bases between. This CDR3 reads CATSRGSVTGELFF. For the CDR3, the DNA is TGTGCCACCAGCAGAGGTTCCGTCACCGGGGAGCTGTTTTTT.

By share, this clonotype ranks as medium-sized. The genes are TRBV27 and TRBJ2-7; TRBD1 matches 8 bases. This CDR3 contains 15 residues. V was pared by 8 bases and J by 6 bases, with 15 bases of the junction left unmatched. Germline lookup yields CDR1 MNHEY and CDR2 SMNVEV (reference sequence). CDR3 sequence: CASGVRQGSSGEQYF. DNA for the CDR3: TGTGCCAGCGGTGTCCGACAGGGGAGCTCGGGCGAGCAGTACTTC.

This clonotype appeared a few times. The V and J genes are TRBV6-2 or TRBV6-3 and TRBJ2-7; D is possibly TRBD1 (6 bases). This CDR3 has 14 amino acids. Germline CDR1 and CDR2: MNHEY and SVGEGT. With 2 bases removed from V and 3 bases from J, the gap between germline ends came to 11 bases. The CDR3: CASSYGQGSYEQYF. In DNA, the CDR3 is TGTGCCAGCAGTTACGGGCAGGGGAGCTACGAGCAGTACTTC.

This rearrangement joins TRBV7-2 to TRBJ2-5; D perhaps matches TRBD2 (6 bases). The germline V gene has CDR1 SGHTA and CDR2 FQGNSA. This CDR3 has 13 residues. V dropped 5 bases and J dropped 4 bases, with 11 bases sitting between them. The CDR3 protein is CASSKRDLETQYF. The CDR3 nucleotides read TGTGCCAGCAGCAAACGGGACTTAGAGACCCAGTACTTC.

This chain links TRBV24-1 with TRBJ1-2; 9 nucleotides line up with TRBD1. Germline V CDR1 and CDR2: KGHDR, SFDVKD. After removal of 3 bases from V and 8 bases from J, the junction contained 12 bases not matched to a gene. The CDR3 covers 16 residues. The CDR3 DNA reads as TGTGCCACCAGTGATCTCCCTATTGGGACAGGGCTAGGCTACACCTTC. The encoded protein is CATSDLPIGTGLGYTF.

V and J are TRBV27 and TRBJ1-5; 10 bases align to TRBD1. The CDR3 has 17 residues. The V gene's germline CDR1 is MNHEY and CDR2 SMNVEV (reference sequence). V dropped 9 bases and J dropped 7; count of bases not matched to a gene: 18. The chain's CDR3 is CASNNVSGTGVEQPQHF. The CDR3 DNA is TGTGCCAGTAACAACGTCTCCGGGACAGGGGTGGAACAGCCCCAGCATTTT.

V usage is TRBV7-6 and J usage is TRBJ2-5; perhaps D is TRBD1 or TRBD2 (5 bases each). Germline-derived CDR1 and CDR2 are SGHVS and FNYEAQ. CDR3 length: 14 amino acids. Trimming took off 1 base at V and 5 bases at J, with 11 bases between the two ends. The CDR3 sequence is CASSLDGGKETQYF. In nucleotides, the CDR3 is TGTGCCAGCAGCTTAGATGGGGGAAAGGAGACCCAGTACTTC. The whole variable domain, remainder taken from reference TRBV7-6 and TRBJ2-5, is GAGVSQSPRYKVTKRGQDVALRCDPISGHVSLYWYRQALGQGPEFLTYFNYEAQQDKSGLPNDRFSAERPEGSISTLTIQRTEQRDSAMYRCASSLDGGKETQYFGPGTRLLVL.

The chain employs TRBV11-3 and TRBJ2-3; 7 bases line up with TRBD2. CDR1 and CDR2 from the germline V gene are SGHNT and YENEEA. The CDR3 loop spans 18 amino acids. The V gene end was trimmed by 4 bases and the J gene end by 0 bases; junction bases not matched to a gene: 13. The CDR3 DNA reads TGTGCCAGCAGCTACGGGGCTAGCGGTACTTCTAGCACAGATACGCAGTATTTT. It is translated as CASSYGASGTSSTDTQYF.

In its sample, this clonotype is large. This chain uses TRBV2 with TRBJ2-5; a weak D match, TRBD1 (6 bases). The V gene lost 6 bases and the J gene lost 2 bases, with 13 bases spanning the gap. This CDR3 region has 14 residues. From germline, CDR1 is SNHLY and CDR2 FYNNEI. CDR3 in amino acids: CASRNRDRQETQYF. The CDR3 DNA follows: TGTGCCAGCAGAAACAGGGACCGGCAAGAGACCCAGTACTTC.

For this clonotype: At one end, the junction sequence differs from germline, possibly due to a read error. CDR3 loop: CNAKDRGHTEAFF. As DNA, the CDR3 is TGCAATGCTAAGGACAGGGGACACACTGAAGCTTTCTTT. The J gene is TRBJ1-1, the V gene TRBV20-1; TRBD1 matches at 9 bases. The CDR3 has 13 residues. Germline lookup yields CDR1 DFQATT and CDR2 SNEGSKA (reference sequence).

The chain carries TRBV11-1 and TRBJ2-7; D not resolved. V lost 3 bases, J lost 2 bases, and 8 bases lay in between. The CDR3 is 13 amino acids. In germline, CDR1 is SGHAT, CDR2 FQDESV (reference sequence). CDR3 sequence reads: CASSFQSTYEQYF. The CDR3 coding sequence is TGTGCCAGCAGCTTTCAGAGCACCTACGAGCAGTACTTC.

V is TRBV7-2 and J is TRBJ1-3, with a weak D call TRBD1 (5 bases). The V and J ends lost 2 bases and 4 bases respectively, with 12 bases between them. Germline lookup yields CDR1 SGHTA and CDR2 FQGNSA. There are 15 residues in the CDR3. This chain's CDR3 is CASSLYRITGNTIYF. DNA for the CDR3: TGTGCCAGCAGCTTATACAGGATAACCGGAAACACCATATATTTT.

The chain uses TRBV4-2 and TRBJ2-5; the match to TRBD2 covers 11 bases. This CDR3 is 19 amino acids long. Germline V CDR1 and CDR2: LGHNA, YNFKEQ. Trimming removed 4 bases from V and 5 bases from J; junction bases left unmatched: 18. This CDR3 is CASSPRLIAGGPVAETQYF. CDR3 coding DNA: TGTGCCAGCAGCCCGCGACTCATAGCGGGAGGGCCCGTGGCGGAGACCCAGTACTTC.

The rearrangement joins TRBV2 to TRBJ2-7, with 7 positions matching TRBD1. Losses at the gene ends were 6 bases for V and 1 base for J; bases not matched to a gene: 0. Germline V gene data show CDR1 as SNHLY and CDR2 as FYNNEI. The CDR3 spans 12 residues. CDR3 region: CASRQGSYEQYF. CDR3 nucleotide sequence: TGTGCCAGCAGACAGGGGTCCTACGAGCAGTACTTC. Full variable domain (outside the CDR3, taken from reference TRBV2 and TRBJ2-7): EPEVTQTPSHQVTQMGQEVILRCVPISNHLYFYWYRQILGQKVEFLVSFYNNEISEKSEIFDDQFSVERPDGSNFTLKIRSTKLEDSAMYFCASRQGSYEQYFGPGTRLTVT.

CDR3: CASSRSPGTGFNNEQFF. Here the CDR3 DNA reads TGTGCCAGCAGTCGTTCCCCCGGGACAGGGTTTAACAATGAGCAGTTCTTC. V gene TRBV6-2 or TRBV6-3 combines with J gene TRBJ2-1; 9 bases align to TRBD1. The CDR3 runs 17 residues. Germline CDR1 and CDR2: MNHEY and SVGEGT. With V trimmed by 5 bases and J by 5 bases, 13 bases remained unmatched.

V and J are TRBV12-5 and TRBJ2-5; 8 bases map to TRBD2. This CDR3 contains 15 residues. The junction had 5 bases not matched to a gene; V was cut back by 1 base and J by 4 bases. Per germline, CDR1 LGHNT and CDR2 FRNRAP. The chain's CDR3 is CASGLERGRGETQYF. The CDR3 nucleotides are TGTGCTAGTGGTTTGGAGCGGGGGAGAGGAGAGACCCAGTACTTC. The full variable domain, rest sourced from reference TRBV12-5 and TRBJ2-5, is DARVTQTPRHKVTEMGQEVTMRCQPILGHNTVFWYRQTMMQGLELLAYFRNRAPLDDSGMPKDRFSAEMPDATLATLKIQPSEPRDSAVYFCASGLERGRGETQYFGPGTRLLVL.

This chain joins TRBV2 and TRBJ1-5; 8 nucleotides line up with TRBD1. The CDR3 is 14 residues long. Looked up from germline, CDR1 is SNHLY and CDR2 is FYNNEI. V trimming: 6 bases; J trimming: 4 bases; junction bases outside the gene matches: 5. In DNA form, the CDR3 reads TGTGCCAGCAGCCAGGGGGCCGTAAATCAGCCCCAGCATTTT. Its protein is CASSQGAVNQPQHF.